These T cell receptor beta chains were read from a single sample in a study of human T cells and chemical hapten exposure. TCRdb re-analysed the RACE reads in MiXCR, keeping a single row per CDR3 protein. The sample yields 75,000 to 100,000 distinct CDR3 sequences, approximately 10% seen once. Sequenced input: whole blood. These receptors were taken from a female donor in good health. Some clones in this sample may be carry-over from other donors' samples. The CDR3 runs from the conserved cysteine through the conserved F or W. The order of the fields is D gene, V gene, clone size, J gene, CDR3 DNA, CDR3 protein. The D gene is left open where the match is weak. Rows give clone size only sometimes, using once, few, many, or a class for an expanded clone.

d_gene: .
v_gene: TRBV21-1
abundance: .
j_gene: TRBJ2-2
CDR3nt: TGTGCCAGCAGCCCAAATCGGGACAGGGGCCCAAGTACGACCGGGGAGCTGTTTTTT
CDR3aa: CASSPNRDRGPSTTGELFF

d_gene: .
v_gene: TRBV2
abundance: few
j_gene: TRBJ2-1
CDR3nt: TGTGCCAGCAGTGATCGTCCAGAGCAGTTCTTC
CDR3aa: CASSDRPEQFF

d_gene: TRBD1
v_gene: TRBV20-1
abundance: many
j_gene: TRBJ1-4
CDR3nt: TGCAGTGCTAGAGCCCGACAGGGAGGTTCTGAAAAACTGTTTTTT
CDR3aa: CSARARQGGSEKLFF

d_gene: .
v_gene: TRBV7-2
abundance: many
j_gene: TRBJ2-6
CDR3nt: TGTGCCAGCAGCTTAGGGTTCTCTGGGGCCAACGTCCTGACTTTC
CDR3aa: CASSLGFSGANVLTF

d_gene: TRBD2
v_gene: TRBV5-4
abundance: few
j_gene: TRBJ2-5
CDR3nt: TGTGCCAGCAGCTTTAGCGGGAGGGAAGAGACCCAGTACTTC
CDR3aa: CASSFSGREETQYF

d_gene: .
v_gene: TRBV27
abundance: many
j_gene: TRBJ2-6
CDR3nt: TGTGCCAGCAGTCTAACCGCACGTGCAGGGGCTAGCTCTGGGGCCAACGTCCTGACTTTC
CDR3aa: CASSLTARAGASSGANVLTF

d_gene: TRBD2
v_gene: TRBV7-2
abundance: many
j_gene: TRBJ2-5
CDR3nt: TGTGCCAGCAGCTTAGCGGCGGGGGAAAAGACCCAGTACTTC
CDR3aa: CASSLAAGEKTQYF

d_gene: TRBD2
v_gene: TRBV19
abundance: few
j_gene: TRBJ2-1
CDR3nt: TGTGCCAGTAGTGCGGCTAGCGGGGGTTCCTACAATGAGCAGTTCTTC
CDR3aa: CASSAASGGSYNEQFF

d_gene: .
v_gene: TRBV11-2
abundance: .
j_gene: TRBJ1-3
CDR3nt: TGTGCCAGCAGCTTTTTAGGAAACACCATATATTTT
CDR3aa: CASSFLGNTIYF

d_gene: .
v_gene: TRBV7-2
abundance: few
j_gene: TRBJ2-7
CDR3nt: TGTGCCAGCAGCTTAGGCGGGATTACATCCTACGAGCAGTACTTC
CDR3aa: CASSLGGITSYEQYF

d_gene: TRBD1
v_gene: TRBV29-1
abundance: many
j_gene: TRBJ2-3
CDR3nt: TGCAGCGGGGGGACAGGGACTCAGGGTACGCAGTATTTT
CDR3aa: CSGGTGTQGTQYF

d_gene: .
v_gene: TRBV28
abundance: many
j_gene: TRBJ2-5
CDR3nt: TGTGCCAGCAGTTCTCCTTCTTATAGGAGCCCCCAAGAGACCCAGTACTTC
CDR3aa: CASSSPSYRSPQETQYF

d_gene: .
v_gene: TRBV4-3
abundance: many
j_gene: TRBJ2-2
CDR3nt: TGCGCCAGCAGCCAAGGTCTGCGGGACCAGGGAGGCACCGGGGAGCTGTTTTTT
CDR3aa: CASSQGLRDQGGTGELFF

d_gene: TRBD2
v_gene: TRBV3-1
abundance: many
j_gene: TRBJ2-1
CDR3nt: TGTGCCAGCAGCCCGACTAAGACTAGCGGGATACAGTTCTTC
CDR3aa: CASSPTKTSGIQFF

d_gene: TRBD2
v_gene: TRBV4-3
abundance: few
j_gene: TRBJ2-1
CDR3nt: TGCGCCAGCAGGCATAGCGGGAGGGGGTACAATGAGCAGTTCTTC
CDR3aa: CASRHSGRGYNEQFF

d_gene: TRBD1
v_gene: TRBV7-2
abundance: .
j_gene: TRBJ1-2
CDR3nt: TGTGCCAGCAACTTACAGGGGGCTAACTATGGCTACACCTTC
CDR3aa: CASNLQGANYGYTF

d_gene: .
v_gene: TRBV12-3/TRBV12-4
abundance: many
j_gene: TRBJ2-1
CDR3nt: TGTGCCAGCAGCCGTGGCCCTGAGCAGTTCTTC
CDR3aa: CASSRGPEQFF

d_gene: .
v_gene: TRBV7-2
abundance: many
j_gene: TRBJ2-3
CDR3nt: TGTGCCAGCAGCTTCTCAGATACGCAGTATTTT
CDR3aa: CASSFSDTQYF

d_gene: .
v_gene: TRBV6-1
abundance: few
j_gene: TRBJ1-2
CDR3nt: TGTGCCAGCAGTGAAGAGGGCAGGGTGGACTATGGCTACACCTTC
CDR3aa: CASSEEGRVDYGYTF

d_gene: .
v_gene: TRBV12-3/TRBV12-4
abundance: many
j_gene: TRBJ1-4
CDR3nt: TGTGCCAGCAACTTAGGGGGATATAATGAAAAACTGTTTTTT
CDR3aa: CASNLGGYNEKLFF

d_gene: TRBD1
v_gene: TRBV10-2
abundance: .
j_gene: TRBJ2-7
CDR3nt: TGCGCCAGCAAGGGGGCCGAAGAGGGGACGTACGAGCAGTACTTC
CDR3aa: CASKGAEEGTYEQYF

d_gene: TRBD1
v_gene: TRBV2
abundance: few
j_gene: TRBJ2-4
CDR3nt: TGTGCCAGCAGGGGGACAGGTCTAGCCAAAAACATTCAGTACTTC
CDR3aa: CASRGTGLAKNIQYF

d_gene: .
v_gene: TRBV7-4
abundance: many
j_gene: TRBJ1-5
CDR3nt: TGTGCCAGCAGCTTTTCTGGGACACGTATCAGGGATCAGCCCCAGCATTTT
CDR3aa: CASSFSGTRIRDQPQHF

d_gene: .
v_gene: TRBV20-1
abundance: many
j_gene: TRBJ2-7
CDR3nt: TGCAGTGCTACAACCTCCACAAGGAGCTCCTACGAGCAGTACTTC
CDR3aa: CSATTSTRSSYEQYF

d_gene: .
v_gene: TRBV2
abundance: few
j_gene: TRBJ1-5
CDR3nt: TGTGCCAGCAGTGTAGTTGTCAGGAATCAGCCCCAGCATTTT
CDR3aa: CASSVVVRNQPQHF

d_gene: .
v_gene: TRBV20-1
abundance: many
j_gene: TRBJ2-5
CDR3nt: TGCAGTGCCCCAGACTTTAAAGAGACCCAGTACTTC
CDR3aa: CSAPDFKETQYF

d_gene: .
v_gene: TRBV20-1
abundance: many
j_gene: TRBJ2-1
CDR3nt: TGCAGTGCTAGTAGAGATTTTCGCTCCTACAATGAGCAGTTCTTC
CDR3aa: CSASRDFRSYNEQFF

d_gene: .
v_gene: TRBV29-1
abundance: .
j_gene: TRBJ2-7
CDR3nt: TGCAGCGCTATGGGGGAGCAGTACTTC
CDR3aa: CSAMGEQYF

d_gene: .
v_gene: TRBV7-2
abundance: .
j_gene: TRBJ1-5
CDR3nt: TGTGCCAGCAGCTTGAATCCGGGCAATCAGCCCCAGCATTTT
CDR3aa: CASSLNPGNQPQHF